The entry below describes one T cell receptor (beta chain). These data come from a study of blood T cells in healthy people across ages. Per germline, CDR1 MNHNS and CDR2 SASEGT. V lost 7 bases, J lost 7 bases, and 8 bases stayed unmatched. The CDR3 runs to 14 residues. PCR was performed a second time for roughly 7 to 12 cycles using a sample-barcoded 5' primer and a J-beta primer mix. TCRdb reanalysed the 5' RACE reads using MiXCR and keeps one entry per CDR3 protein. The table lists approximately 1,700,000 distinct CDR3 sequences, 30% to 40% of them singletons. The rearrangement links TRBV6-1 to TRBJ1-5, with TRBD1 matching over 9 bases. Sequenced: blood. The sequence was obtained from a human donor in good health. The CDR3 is CASIRDRGIQPQHF. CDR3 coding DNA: TGTGCCAGCATCCGAGACAGGGGGATCCAGCCCCAGCATTTT.